This T cell receptor beta chain comes out of a study of identical twins. The study, taken as a whole, reports: Out-of-frame sharing of TCR alpha in monozygotic twins was underestimated by models.

This CDR3 is 15 amino acids long. V lost 7 bases and J lost 4; bases outside the gene matches: 7. CDR1 and CDR2 from the germline V gene are MNHEY and SVGEGT. As regards this clonotype: Its antigen is unidentified.

MiXCR, run by TCRdb on the 5' RACE reads, gives a single entry per CDR3 protein. The repertoire has about 530,000 distinct CDR3 sequences, around 15% of them found once; the top ten carry around 0.48%. Separately, the same data were catalogued under a study of yellow fever vaccine responses in identical twins.

Sequencing used CD4+ T cells sorted from blood. The chain recombines TRBV6-2 or TRBV6-3 with TRBJ2-3, with 11 bases aligning to TRBD1. The clonotype originates from a woman in her late teens or twenties in good health. CDR3 region: CASISPGQGADTQYF. The CDR3 DNA reads as TGTGCCAGCATTTCCCCGGGACAGGGGGCAGATACGCAGTATTTT.